This T cell receptor (beta chain) derives from a study of T cells after yellow fever vaccination. Trimming shortened V by 2 bases and J by 3 bases, and 11 bases separated the two germline ends. Germline CDR1 reads SGDLS; CDR2 reads YYNGEE. The CDR3 loop spans 15 amino acids. The TCR cDNA carried a universal primer site and UMIs from 5'RACE template switching. TCRdb itself ran the 5' RACE reads through MiXCR, one entry per CDR3 protein. The table lists 100,000 or so distinct CDR3 sequences, about 8.2% of them singletons. Whole-study findings and limits: Among primary-vaccination clones, most reappeared after the booster, at about 95% for CD4 and roughly 90% for CD8.

This specimen was CD8+ T cells not binding an NS4B(214-222) dextramer, sorted from PBMCs, taken approximately 15 days after the first yellow fever vaccination. The receptor was derived from a man aged 18 to 29 who received the YFV17D yellow fever vaccine. The V gene is TRBV9, the J gene TRBJ2-2, with D possibly TRBD2 on 7 matching bases. CDR3 amino acids: CASSVEGGYTGELFF. CDR3 coding DNA: TGTGCCAGCAGCGTTGAGGGGGGGTACACCGGGGAGCTGTTTTTT. The entire variable domain, with the rest obtained from reference TRBV9 and TRBJ2-2, is as follows: DSGVTQTPKHLITATGQRVTLRCSPRSGDLSVYWYQQSLDQGLQFLIQYYNGEERAKGNILERFSAQQFPDLHSELNLSSLELGDSALYFCASSVEGGYTGELFFGEGSRLTVL.